The 17 T cell receptor beta chains in this list originate from one sample, sequenced in a study of patients and donors after allogeneic stem cell transplantation. TCRdb re-called the RT-PCR reads through MiXCR, storing one row per CDR3 protein. The sample consists of 390,000 or so distinct CDR3 sequences, approximately 16% of them appearing once. Sequencing input: blood, either unsorted or a sorted T cell fraction (not recorded which). The source of these receptors is a human donor who was either an allogeneic HSCT recipient or a stem cell or donor lymphocyte infusion donor (not recorded which). It is not recorded whose cells these are; they may come from a transplant donor.

The sample holds one count of this clonotype. The gene calls are TRBV6-1 and TRBJ1-5, with 12 bases lining up with TRBD1. V was pared by 6 bases and J by 2 bases, with 11 bases of the junction left unmatched. The CDR3 sequence is 18 residues long. Germline V CDR1 and CDR2: MNHNS, SASEGT. In nucleotides, the CDR3 is TGTGCCAGCAGCCGCGGGACAGGGGGCGCCGATCGCAATCAGCCCCAGCATTTT. This gives the protein CASSRGTGGADRNQPQHF.

This clonotype was picked up a small number of times. This chain joins TRBV5-1 and TRBJ1-1, with D perhaps matching TRBD1 (6 bases). This CDR3 has 14 amino acids. CDR1 is SGHRS and CDR2 is YFSETQ in the germline V gene. The germline V and J ends were trimmed by 6 bases and 5 bases, with 17 bases remaining between them. This chain's CDR3 is CASTGQFAGTEAFF. The CDR3 bases are TGCGCCAGCACCGGACAGTTCGCGGGTACTGAAGCTTTCTTT.

V gene TRBV27 combines with J gene TRBJ1-6, with D unresolved. From germline, CDR1 is MNHEY and CDR2 SMNVEV (reference sequence). The V gene lost 4 bases and the J gene lost 0 bases, with 7 bases spanning the gap. The CDR3 sequence is 15 residues long. DNA for the CDR3: TGTGCCAGCAGTTCTTGGAGCTCCTATAATTCACCCCTCCACTTT. Translating it yields CASSSWSSYNSPLHF.

This clonotype was seen a few times. This sequence joins TRBV3-1 and TRBJ2-3, with TRBD2 matching 7 bases. V trimming: 1 base; J trimming: 6 bases; junction bases outside the gene matches: 10. The CDR3 spans 16 residues. Germline CDR1 is LGHDT and CDR2 is YNNKEL (reference sequence). The CDR3 nucleotides read TGTGCCAGCAGCCAAGTAGGGCTAGCGGCCACTGATACGCAGTATTTT. Translation gives CASSQVGLAATDTQYF.

There are a few counts of this clonotype. V and J are TRBV19 and TRBJ1-5; D remains ambiguous. Germline CDR1 reads LNHDA; CDR2 reads SQIVND (reference sequence). The CDR3 loop spans 17 amino acids. Trimming stripped 5 bases from V and 1 base from J, with 18 bases between. The CDR3 spells CASSGNTWVISNQPQHF. CDR3 DNA: TGTGCCAGTAGTGGCAACACTTGGGTGATAAGCAATCAGCCCCAGCATTTT.

As to this clonotype: One end of the junction does not line up with germline, which may come from a read error. The chain has TRBV7-9 and TRBJ2-7; 13 positions agree with TRBD2. Germline V gene sequence: CDR1 SEHNR, CDR2 FQNEAQ (reference sequence). This CDR3 is built from 15 residues. This CDR3 is CASCLLAGGPDEQYF. CDR3 nucleotides: TGTGCCAGCTGCTTACTAGCGGGAGGGCCCGACGAGCAGTACTTC.

Ten or more counts support this clonotype. The rearrangement links TRBV2 to TRBJ2-2; D ambiguous. The CDR3 contains 12 residues. CDR1 is SNHLY, CDR2 FYNNEI, per germline. The V end lost 7 bases, the J end lost 2 bases, and 5 bases lay between the germline ends. CDR3 sequence reads: CASTRNTGELFF. The CDR3, as DNA: TGTGCCAGCACCAGAAACACCGGGGAGCTGTTTTTT.

This clonotype was recorded a few times. The V and J genes are TRBV20-1 and TRBJ2-5; 8 bases are shared with TRBD2. The V gene's germline CDR1 is DFQATT and CDR2 SNEGSKA (reference sequence). Trimming took 4 bases from V and 1 from J; bases not matched to a gene: 8. The CDR3 spans 15 residues. Written as DNA, the CDR3 is TGCAGTGCTACCTTCACTAGCGGAGCCCAAGAGACCCAGTACTTC. It specifies CSATFTSGAQETQYF.

This chain links TRBV12-3 or TRBV12-4 with TRBJ2-5, with 9 positions matching TRBD1. The CDR3 runs to 14 residues. The junction had 6 bases not matched to a gene; V was cut back by 5 bases and J by 5 bases. For the CDR3, the DNA is TGTGCCAGCAGTGAACAGGGGGCAGGGGAGACCCAGTACTTC. Protein sequence: CASSEQGAGETQYF.

This clonotype was recorded a few times. The CDR3 loop is CASSTRLAGTTDTQYF. The CDR3 bases are TGTGCCAGCAGCACCCGACTAGCGGGGACCACAGATACGCAGTATTTT. The chain links TRBV11-2 to TRBJ2-3, with 11 nucleotides matching TRBD2. The CDR3 covers 16 residues. The junction had 6 bases not matched to a gene; V was cut back by 5 bases and J by 2 bases. CDR1 and CDR2 from the germline V gene are SGHAT and FQNNGV.

This clonotype has only a few counts. The V call is TRBV4-2, the J call TRBJ1-3; no firm D call. The germline V and J ends were trimmed by 4 bases and 2 bases, with 15 bases remaining between them. Germline V lookup: CDR1 LGHNA, CDR2 YNFKEQ. This CDR3 comprises 16 residues. The DNA for the CDR3 is TGTGCCAGCAGCCCCGGGGAAAGCTTACCTGGAAACACCATATATTTT. As protein: CASSPGESLPGNTIYF.

J is TRBJ1-3 and V is TRBV4-2, with 7 bases fitting TRBD1. V lost 4 bases, J lost 1 base, and 7 bases stayed unmatched. The germline CDR1 and CDR2 sequences are LGHNA and YNFKEQ. The CDR3 sequence is 16 residues long. DNA of the CDR3: TGTGCCAGCAGCCGGGGACAGCCGTCTTCTGGAAACACCATATATTTT. Translation: CASSRGQPSSGNTIYF.

At least ten counts were recorded for this clonotype. The chain joins TRBV12-3 or TRBV12-4 to TRBJ1-2; a possible D gene is TRBD1 (6 bases). This CDR3 has 16 amino acids. The ends were cut back, 5 bases at V and 3 bases at J, with 19 bases in the middle. CDR3 sequence: CASSRDRPGGYYGYTF. For the CDR3, the DNA is TGTGCCAGCAGTCGCGACAGGCCTGGGGGGTACTATGGCTACACCTTC.

This clonotype appeared a few times. The rearrangement uses TRBV7-2 and TRBJ2-4; D may be TRBD2 (6 bases). The CDR3 length is 16 residues. CDR1 SGHTA and CDR2 FQGNSA come from the germline V gene. V was trimmed by 0 bases and J by 3 bases, leaving 12 bases between them. This chain's CDR3 is CASSLAGGKGKNIQYF. CDR3 in DNA: TGTGCCAGCAGCTTAGCGGGGGGAAAGGGCAAAAACATTCAGTACTTC.

This clonotype has more than one count but fewer than ten. The chain joins TRBV20-1 to TRBJ2-1, with D perhaps matching TRBD2 (6 bases). The CDR3 loop spans 15 amino acids. The V end was cut by 1 base, the J end by 7 bases, with 17 bases between. Germline loops: CDR1 DFQATT, CDR2 SNEGSKA (reference sequence). DNA for the CDR3: TGCAGTGCTAGAGGGGTGTGGCGGGATCTGAATGAGCAGTTCTTC. Amino acids: CSARGVWRDLNEQFF.

As concerns this clonotype: A much larger clone is a single base away; this may be a read error. The CDR3 does not close with the conserved phenylalanine or tryptophan, likely indicating a read error. The V call is TRBV10-3, the J call TRBJ2-2; 11 nucleotides line up with TRBD2. The CDR3 contains 17 residues. The junction had 5 bases not matched to a gene; V was cut back by 0 bases and J by 5 bases. CDR1 ENHRY and CDR2 SYGVKD come from the germline V gene. DNA of the CDR3: TGTGCCATCAGTGAGTCACTAGCGGGAGTTCGAACCGGGGAGCTGTTTTCT. Protein sequence: CAISESLAGVRTGELFS.

Only a few counts were recorded for this clonotype. CDR3 region: CSVDTGGFAGNTIYF. The CDR3 coding sequence is TGCAGCGTTGACACAGGGGGCTTCGCTGGAAACACCATATATTTT. This chain uses TRBV29-1 with TRBJ1-3, with 9 positions matching TRBD1. CDR3 length: 15 amino acids. The ends lost 3 bases at V and 2 bases at J; junction bases unmatched: 5. Germline V CDR1 and CDR2: SQVTM, ANQGSEA.